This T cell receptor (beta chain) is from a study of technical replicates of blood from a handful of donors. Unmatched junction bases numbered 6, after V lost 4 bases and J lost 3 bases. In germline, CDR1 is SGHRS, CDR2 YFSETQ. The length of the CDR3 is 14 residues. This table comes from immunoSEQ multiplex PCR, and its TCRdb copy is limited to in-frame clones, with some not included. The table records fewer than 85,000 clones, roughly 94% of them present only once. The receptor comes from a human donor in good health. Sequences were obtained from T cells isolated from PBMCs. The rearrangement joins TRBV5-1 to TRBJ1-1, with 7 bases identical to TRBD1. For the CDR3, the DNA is TGCGCCAGCAGCACCATCGACAGGGACACTGAAGCTTTCTTT. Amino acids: CASSTIDRDTEAFF.